The rows below give T cell receptor beta chains drawn from one sample of a study of blood T cell repertoires in COVID-19. The method was immunoSEQ multiplex PCR; TCRdb's version includes in-frame clones alone and lacks a portion of them. Of 65,000 to 95,000 clones listed, approximately 88% are singletons. The sample taken for sequencing was peripheral blood. These receptors originate from a man aged 25-40 years with acute or convalescent COVID-19. Each CDR3 is given with its conserved first and last residue. The D gene is left open where the match is weak. The size entry is marked missing in some rows and otherwise reads once, few, many or a size class.

CDR3nt: TGTGCCAGCAGTTACGGGCGGGGGTCCTACAATGAGCAGTTCTTC
CDR3aa: CASSYGRGSYNEQFF
d_gene: TRBD2
j_gene: TRBJ2-1
v_gene: TRBV6-5
abundance: -

CDR3nt: TGTGCCAGCAGCTCTAGGACAGAAGAAGCTTTCTTT
CDR3aa: CASSSRTEEAFF
d_gene: -
j_gene: TRBJ1-1
v_gene: TRBV5-4
abundance: -

CDR3nt: TGTGCCAGCTCACTACTAGCGGGAGGGCCCGATGAGCAGTTCTTC
CDR3aa: CASSLLAGGPDEQFF
d_gene: TRBD2
j_gene: TRBJ2-1
v_gene: TRBV18
abundance: -

CDR3nt: TGTGCCAGCAGCGGCGGGGAAGAGACCCAGTACTTC
CDR3aa: CASSGGEETQYF
d_gene: -
j_gene: TRBJ2-5
v_gene: TRBV3-1/TRBV3-2
abundance: -

CDR3nt: TGCAGCGTTCCGGGAGTCCAAGAGACCCAGTACTTC
CDR3aa: CSVPGVQETQYF
d_gene: -
j_gene: TRBJ2-5
v_gene: TRBV29-1
abundance: -

CDR3nt: TGTGCCAGCAGTGAACAGGGAGGGCCCAATGAGCAGTTCTTC
CDR3aa: CASSEQGGPNEQFF
d_gene: TRBD2
j_gene: TRBJ2-1
v_gene: TRBV2
abundance: -

CDR3nt: TGTGCCAGCAGCTTGGGGGTGGGGCAGCCTGGATGGGATGAGCAGTTCTTC
CDR3aa: CASSLGVGQPGWDEQFF
d_gene: -
j_gene: TRBJ2-1
v_gene: TRBV5-5
abundance: -

CDR3nt: TGTGCCAGCAGCGTAGCCTCGACAGGAATGGGCTATGGCTACACCTTC
CDR3aa: CASSVASTGMGYGYTF
d_gene: -
j_gene: TRBJ1-2
v_gene: TRBV9
abundance: -

CDR3nt: TGTGCCAGCAGCCTACGACTAGGAAGCACAGATACGCAGTATTTT
CDR3aa: CASSLRLGSTDTQYF
d_gene: -
j_gene: TRBJ2-3
v_gene: TRBV11-2
abundance: -

CDR3nt: TGTGCCAGCAGCCGACCAAGACAGGACTCCCTCTACGAGCAGTACTTC
CDR3aa: CASSRPRQDSLYEQYF
d_gene: -
j_gene: TRBJ2-7
v_gene: TRBV7-6
abundance: -

CDR3nt: TGTGCCAGCAGCGGACAGGGGTCAGAAGCGGGTGAAAAACTGTTTTTT
CDR3aa: CASSGQGSEAGEKLFF
d_gene: TRBD1
j_gene: TRBJ1-4
v_gene: TRBV9
abundance: -

CDR3nt: TGTGCCAGTAGTATATCGGGACAGGGGGCGCGTGGCTACACCTTC
CDR3aa: CASSISGQGARGYTF
d_gene: TRBD1
j_gene: TRBJ1-2
v_gene: TRBV19
abundance: -

CDR3nt: TGTGCCAGCAGTGAAGGGAGGGGAACCGGGGAGCTGTTTTTT
CDR3aa: CASSEGRGTGELFF
d_gene: TRBD2
j_gene: TRBJ2-2
v_gene: TRBV6-4
abundance: -

CDR3nt: TGCGCCAGCAGCCCGGACAAGCGGGACTATGGCTACACCTTC
CDR3aa: CASSPDKRDYGYTF
d_gene: -
j_gene: TRBJ1-2
v_gene: TRBV5-1
abundance: -

CDR3nt: TGTGCCAGCACCCTGACTAGCGGGAGGGCCCCTGAGCAGTTCTTC
CDR3aa: CASTLTSGRAPEQFF
d_gene: TRBD2
j_gene: TRBJ2-1
v_gene: TRBV28
abundance: -

CDR3nt: TGCAGTGCTAGTTCCCCGGGACTAGCGGGAGCCTACAATGAGCAGTTCTTC
CDR3aa: CSASSPGLAGAYNEQFF
d_gene: TRBD2
j_gene: TRBJ2-1
v_gene: TRBV20-1
abundance: -

CDR3nt: TGCGCCAGCAGCCACCCCATTAGCGGTCCTGGTTATGAGCAGTTCTTC
CDR3aa: CASSHPISGPGYEQFF
d_gene: -
j_gene: TRBJ2-1
v_gene: TRBV4-1
abundance: -

CDR3nt: TGTGCCAGTAGTATCACAGGGGGCGATCAGCCCCAGCATTTT
CDR3aa: CASSITGGDQPQHF
d_gene: TRBD1
j_gene: TRBJ1-5
v_gene: TRBV19
abundance: -

CDR3nt: TGTGCCTGGGCCCGGACAGGGGGAGGGATTCAGTACTTC
CDR3aa: CAWARTGGGIQYF
d_gene: TRBD1
j_gene: TRBJ2-4
v_gene: TRBV30
abundance: -

CDR3nt: TGCAGCGGAGGGTTCGGGTCCGGGGAGCTGTTTTTT
CDR3aa: CSGGFGSGELFF
d_gene: -
j_gene: TRBJ2-2
v_gene: TRBV29-1
abundance: -

CDR3nt: TGTGCCAGCAGGCCGACAGCGAACACTGAAGCTTTCTTT
CDR3aa: CASRPTANTEAFF
d_gene: -
j_gene: TRBJ1-1
v_gene: TRBV2
abundance: once

CDR3nt: TGTGCCAGCAGCTTACTGGGACAGGTATACGAGCAGTACTTC
CDR3aa: CASSLLGQVYEQYF
d_gene: TRBD1
j_gene: TRBJ2-7
v_gene: TRBV11-2
abundance: -

CDR3nt: TGTGCCAGCCAGGGGTCCTACGAGCAGTACTTC
CDR3aa: CASQGSYEQYF
d_gene: -
j_gene: TRBJ2-7
v_gene: TRBV2
abundance: -

CDR3nt: TGTGCCAGCAGCCCTTTGCGGACTAGCGGGAGGTACAATGAGCAGTTCTTC
CDR3aa: CASSPLRTSGRYNEQFF
d_gene: TRBD2
j_gene: TRBJ2-1
v_gene: TRBV7-9
abundance: -